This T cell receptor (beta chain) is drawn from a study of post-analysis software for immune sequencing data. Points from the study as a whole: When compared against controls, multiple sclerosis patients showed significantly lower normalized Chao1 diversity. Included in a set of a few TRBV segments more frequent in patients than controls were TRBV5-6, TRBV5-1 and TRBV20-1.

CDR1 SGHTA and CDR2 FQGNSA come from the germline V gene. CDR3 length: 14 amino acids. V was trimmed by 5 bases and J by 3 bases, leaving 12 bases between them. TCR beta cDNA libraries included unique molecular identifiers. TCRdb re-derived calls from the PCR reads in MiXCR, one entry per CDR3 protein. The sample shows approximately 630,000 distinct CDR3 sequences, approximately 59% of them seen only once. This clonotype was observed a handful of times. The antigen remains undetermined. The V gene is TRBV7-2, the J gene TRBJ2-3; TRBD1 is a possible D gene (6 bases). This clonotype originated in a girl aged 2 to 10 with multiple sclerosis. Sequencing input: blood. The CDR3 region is CASSPGQITDTQYF. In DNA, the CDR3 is TGTGCCAGCAGCCCAGGACAGATTACAGATACGCAGTATTTT.